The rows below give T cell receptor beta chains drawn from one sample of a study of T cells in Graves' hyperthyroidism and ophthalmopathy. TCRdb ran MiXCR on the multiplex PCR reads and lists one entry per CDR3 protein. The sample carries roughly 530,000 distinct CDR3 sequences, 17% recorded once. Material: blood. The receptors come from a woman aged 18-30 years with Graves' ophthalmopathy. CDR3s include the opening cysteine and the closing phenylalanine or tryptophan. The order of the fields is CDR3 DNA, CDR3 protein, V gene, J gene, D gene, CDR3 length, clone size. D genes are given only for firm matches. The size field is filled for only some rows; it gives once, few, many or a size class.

TGTGCCAGCAGTCCCCGGGACAGGGGATATAATGGCTACACCTTC	CASSPRDRGYNGYTF	TRBV27	TRBJ1-2	TRBD1	15	few
TGCAGTGCCGTTAACGGGGAGCTGTTTTTT	CSAVNGELFF	TRBV20-1	TRBJ2-2	.	10	many
TGCAGTGCTAGAGATGGAAGAAGCAATCAGCCCCAGCATTTT	CSARDGRSNQPQHF	TRBV20-1	TRBJ1-5	.	14	few
TGTGCCTGGGCCATAGGTAGGAGCACTGAAGCTTTCTTT	CAWAIGRSTEAFF	TRBV30	TRBJ1-1	.	13	many
TGCAGCGGGGGCCGGACGGAAATTTACAATGAGCAGTTCTTC	CSGGRTEIYNEQFF	TRBV29-1	TRBJ2-1	.	14	.
TGTGCCAGCAGGGTGCGGGGGGTCGGCACAGATACGCAGTATTTT	CASRVRGVGTDTQYF	TRBV6-1	TRBJ2-3	TRBD2	15	few
TGTGCCAGCAGCCAAGGGACAGGGCAAACTGAAGCTTTCTTT	CASSQGTGQTEAFF	TRBV3-1	TRBJ1-1	TRBD1	14	.
TGTGCCAGCAGCTTAGTTAGGGCCTATGGCTACACCTTC	CASSLVRAYGYTF	TRBV11-3	TRBJ1-2	.	13	many
TGTGCCAGCAGCCCCATACTGGGACAGGGAACGGGCTCCTACGAGCAGTACTTC	CASSPILGQGTGSYEQYF	TRBV27	TRBJ2-7	TRBD1	18	many
TGCGCCAGCAGTGACGGGAAGCGGGGGATCAATGAGCAGTTCTTC	CASSDGKRGINEQFF	TRBV10-2	TRBJ2-1	TRBD2	15	few
TGTGCCAGCACCGACCCGACAGGGCAGTACGAGCAGTACTTC	CASTDPTGQYEQYF	TRBV5-5	TRBJ2-7	TRBD1	14	.
TGCAGTGCTAGTCGGGGCCCGGGGGGCTCACCCCTCCACTTT	CSASRGPGGSPLHF	TRBV20-1	TRBJ1-6	.	14	few
TGTGCCAGCAGTTCGACCGGGCTTAGCGGAGATACGCAGTATTTT	CASSSTGLSGDTQYF	TRBV27	TRBJ2-3	.	15	many
TGCAGTGCTAGTCCTTCTGGGACAGGGGGCTCACCCCTCCACTTT	CSASPSGTGGSPLHF	TRBV20-1	TRBJ1-6	TRBD1	15	.
TGTGCCAGCAGTTACTCGCTCGATTTTTGGCCGGGCACAGATACGCAGTATTTT	CASSYSLDFWPGTDTQYF	TRBV6-2/TRBV6-3	TRBJ2-3	.	18	.
TGCGCCAGCAGCCAAGATAGGGGGGTAAATGAGCAGTTCTTC	CASSQDRGVNEQFF	TRBV4-1	TRBJ2-1	.	14	.
TGTGCCAGCAGCCCTTCCGGGACAGGGCCGAATGGCTACACCTTC	CASSPSGTGPNGYTF	TRBV6-1	TRBJ1-2	TRBD1	15	.
TGTGCCAGCAGTTTATATATAGCGGGAGTTTCCGGGGAGCTGTTTTTT	CASSLYIAGVSGELFF	TRBV28	TRBJ2-2	TRBD2	16	.
TGTGCCACCAGCAGGGCTTTAGAGGGTGGCTACACCTTC	CATSRALEGGYTF	TRBV15	TRBJ1-2	.	13	.
TGCAGTGGCCACAGGGAAAGGAGCAATCAGCCCCAGCATTTT	CSGHRERSNQPQHF	TRBV20-1	TRBJ1-5	.	14	many
TGCGCCAGCAGCTTCGAAGGAGGGCATGAAAAACTGTTTTTT	CASSFEGGHEKLFF	TRBV5-1	TRBJ1-4	.	14	many
TGTGCCACCAGTGCGGGTCGGGTCCCCTACGAGCAGTACTTC	CATSAGRVPYEQYF	TRBV24-1	TRBJ2-7	.	14	few
TGTGCCAGCAGATACAGGGGCGGGAACACTGAAGCTTTCTTT	CASRYRGGNTEAFF	TRBV27	TRBJ1-1	TRBD1	14	many
TGTGCCAGCAGCTCATTCGCTGGACAGGCCTACGAGCAGTACTTC	CASSSFAGQAYEQYF	TRBV11-2	TRBJ2-7	TRBD1	15	many
TGTGCCAGCTCACCATTCGCAGAACATACTGAGCAGTTCTTC	CASSPFAEHTEQFF	TRBV18	TRBJ2-1	.	14	few
TGTGCCAGCAGTTACTCTCAGGGACCAATGTTTGAAGCTTTCTTT	CASSYSQGPMFEAFF	TRBV6-6	TRBJ1-1	.	15	.
TGCGCCAGCAGCTTGGTCGGAAGGGAGGCCTACGAGCAGTACTTC	CASSLVGREAYEQYF	TRBV5-1	TRBJ2-7	.	15	.